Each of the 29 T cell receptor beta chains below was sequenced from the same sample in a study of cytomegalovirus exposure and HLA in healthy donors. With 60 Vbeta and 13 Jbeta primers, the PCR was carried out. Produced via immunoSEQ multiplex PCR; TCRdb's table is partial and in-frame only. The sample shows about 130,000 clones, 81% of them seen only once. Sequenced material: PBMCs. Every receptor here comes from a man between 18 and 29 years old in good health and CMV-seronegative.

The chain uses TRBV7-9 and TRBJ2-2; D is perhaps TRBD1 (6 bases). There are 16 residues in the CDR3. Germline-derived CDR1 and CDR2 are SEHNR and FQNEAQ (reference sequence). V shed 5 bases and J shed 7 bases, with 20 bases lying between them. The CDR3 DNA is TGTGCCAGCAGCCTAAGCCAGGGAATACAGGGCGGGGAGCTGTTTTTT. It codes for CASSLSQGIQGGELFF.

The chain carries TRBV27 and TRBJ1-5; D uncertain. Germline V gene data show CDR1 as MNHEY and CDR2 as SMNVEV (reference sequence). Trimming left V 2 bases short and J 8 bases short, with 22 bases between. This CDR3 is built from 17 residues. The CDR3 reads CASSLTIPAGGHEPQHF. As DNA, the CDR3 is TGTGCCAGCAGTTTAACTATCCCGGCAGGCGGGCATGAGCCCCAGCATTTT.

CDR3 bases: TGTGCCTGGAGTGCTACAGCGGGGATCCAAGAGACCCAGTACTTC. Its translation is CAWSATAGIQETQYF. The chain uses TRBV30 and TRBJ2-5; 7 positions match TRBD2. CDR1 is GTSNPN, CDR2 SVGIG, per germline (reference sequence). The CDR3 covers 15 residues. The junction had 6 bases not matched to a gene; V was cut back by 1 base and J by 1 base.

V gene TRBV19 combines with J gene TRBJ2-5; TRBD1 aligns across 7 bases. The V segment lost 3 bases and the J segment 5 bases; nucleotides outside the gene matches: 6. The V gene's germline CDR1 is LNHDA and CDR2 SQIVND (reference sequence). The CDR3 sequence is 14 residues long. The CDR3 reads CASSIRRGLETQYF. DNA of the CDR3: TGTGCCAGTAGTATCCGCAGGGGGTTGGAGACCCAGTACTTC.

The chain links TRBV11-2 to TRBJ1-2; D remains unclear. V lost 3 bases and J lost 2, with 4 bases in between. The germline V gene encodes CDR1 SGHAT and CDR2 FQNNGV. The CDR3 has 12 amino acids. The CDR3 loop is CASSLRNYGYTF. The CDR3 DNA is TGTGCCAGCAGCTTGCGGAACTATGGCTACACCTTC.

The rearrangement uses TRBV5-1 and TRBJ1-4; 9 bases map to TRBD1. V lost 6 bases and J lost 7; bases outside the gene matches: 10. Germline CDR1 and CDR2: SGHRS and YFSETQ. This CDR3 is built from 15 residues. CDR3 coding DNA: TGCGCCAGCACCCCAACGGGACAGGGAAGTGAAAAACTGTTTTTT. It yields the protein CASTPTGQGSEKLFF.

The CDR3 loop reads CASIADAGVQQYF. CDR3 coding DNA: TGTGCCAGCATAGCGGACGCCGGGGTCCAGCAGTACTTC. The chain uses TRBV2 and TRBJ2-7; the D gene is possibly TRBD2 (6 bases). Germline V gene data show CDR1 as SNHLY and CDR2 as FYNNEI. The CDR3 covers 13 residues. Trimming left V 7 bases short and J 8 bases short, with 18 bases between.

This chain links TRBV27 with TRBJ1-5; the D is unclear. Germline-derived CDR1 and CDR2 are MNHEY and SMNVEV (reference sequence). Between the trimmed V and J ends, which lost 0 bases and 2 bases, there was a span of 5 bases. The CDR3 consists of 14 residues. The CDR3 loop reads CASSLSAGNQPQHF. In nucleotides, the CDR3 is TGTGCCAGCAGTTTATCGGCGGGCAATCAGCCCCAGCATTTT.

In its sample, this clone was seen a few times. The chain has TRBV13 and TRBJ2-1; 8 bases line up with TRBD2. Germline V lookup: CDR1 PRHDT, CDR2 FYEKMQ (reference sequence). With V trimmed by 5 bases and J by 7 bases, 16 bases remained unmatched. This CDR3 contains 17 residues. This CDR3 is CASSIHDWRGAGNEQFF. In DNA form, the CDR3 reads TGTGCCAGCAGCATACACGACTGGCGGGGGGCCGGAAATGAGCAGTTCTTC.

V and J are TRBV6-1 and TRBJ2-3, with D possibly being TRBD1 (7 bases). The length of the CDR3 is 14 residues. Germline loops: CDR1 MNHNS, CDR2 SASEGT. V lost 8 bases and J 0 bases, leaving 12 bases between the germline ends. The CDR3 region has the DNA TGTGCCAGCGAGGAGGGGGCTAGCACAGATACGCAGTATTTT. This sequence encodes CASEEGASTDTQYF.

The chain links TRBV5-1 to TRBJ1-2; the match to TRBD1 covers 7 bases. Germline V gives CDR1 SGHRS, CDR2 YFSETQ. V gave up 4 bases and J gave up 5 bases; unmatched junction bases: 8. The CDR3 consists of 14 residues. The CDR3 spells CASSPGQITYGYTF. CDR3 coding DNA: TGCGCCAGCAGCCCGGGACAGATTACTTATGGCTACACCTTC.

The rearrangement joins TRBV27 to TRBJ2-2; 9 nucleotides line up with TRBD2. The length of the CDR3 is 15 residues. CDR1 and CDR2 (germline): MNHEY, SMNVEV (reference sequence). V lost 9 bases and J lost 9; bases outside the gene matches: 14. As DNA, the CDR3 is TGTGCCAGTAGGCGCGGCGGGGGGGCGTCCCGGGAGCTGTTTTTT. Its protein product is CASRRGGGASRELFF.

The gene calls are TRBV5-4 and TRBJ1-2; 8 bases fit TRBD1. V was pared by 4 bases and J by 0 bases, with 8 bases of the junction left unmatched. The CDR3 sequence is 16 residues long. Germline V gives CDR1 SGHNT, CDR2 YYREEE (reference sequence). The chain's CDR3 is CASSPLTGAANYGYTF. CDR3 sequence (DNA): TGTGCCAGCAGCCCCCTGACAGGGGCGGCTAACTATGGCTACACCTTC.

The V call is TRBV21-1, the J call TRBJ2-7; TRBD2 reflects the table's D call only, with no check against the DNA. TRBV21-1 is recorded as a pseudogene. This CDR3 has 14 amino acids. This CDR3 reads CASSKYGGSYEQYF. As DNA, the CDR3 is TGTGCCAGCAGCAAATACGGGGGGAGCTACGAGCAGTACTTC.

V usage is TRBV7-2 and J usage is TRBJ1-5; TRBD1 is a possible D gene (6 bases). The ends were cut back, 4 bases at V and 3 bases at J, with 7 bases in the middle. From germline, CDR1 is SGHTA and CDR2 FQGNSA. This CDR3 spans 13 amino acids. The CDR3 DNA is TGTGCCAGCAGCTGGGACAACAATCAGCCCCAGCATTTT. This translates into CASSWDNNQPQHF.

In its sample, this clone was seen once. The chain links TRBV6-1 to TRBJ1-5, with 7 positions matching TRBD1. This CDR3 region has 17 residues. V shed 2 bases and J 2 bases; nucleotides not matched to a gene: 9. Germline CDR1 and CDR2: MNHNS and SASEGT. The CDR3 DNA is TGTGCCAGCAGTGAAAAAAACAGGGGATTGCGCAATCAGCCCCAGCATTTT. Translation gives CASSEKNRGLRNQPQHF.

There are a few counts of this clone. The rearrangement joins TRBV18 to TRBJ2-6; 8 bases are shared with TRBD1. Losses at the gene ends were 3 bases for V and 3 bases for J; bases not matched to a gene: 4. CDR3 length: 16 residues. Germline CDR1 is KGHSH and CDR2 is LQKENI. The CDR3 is CASSPTGVFGANVLTF. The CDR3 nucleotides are TGTGCCAGCTCACCGACAGGGGTCTTTGGGGCCAACGTCCTGACTTTC.

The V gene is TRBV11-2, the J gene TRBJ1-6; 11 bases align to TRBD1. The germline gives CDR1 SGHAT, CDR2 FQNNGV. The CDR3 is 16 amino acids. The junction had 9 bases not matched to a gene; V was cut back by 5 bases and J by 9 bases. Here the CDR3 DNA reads TGTGCCAGCAGCCCACTACGGGGACAGGGGGGTTCACCCCTCCACTTT. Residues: CASSPLRGQGGSPLHF.

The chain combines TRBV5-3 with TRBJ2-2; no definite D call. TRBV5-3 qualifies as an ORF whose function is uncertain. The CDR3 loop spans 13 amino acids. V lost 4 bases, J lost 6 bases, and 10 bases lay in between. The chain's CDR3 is CARSLLEAGELFF. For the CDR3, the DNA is TGTGCCAGAAGCCTGTTAGAGGCCGGGGAGCTGTTTTTT.

The DNA for the CDR3 is TGTGCCACCAGCAGAACCAGACAGGGCAATCAGCCCCAGCATTTT. Residues: CATSRTRQGNQPQHF. V is TRBV15 and J is TRBJ1-5, with D possibly TRBD1 on 6 matching bases. This CDR3 is 15 amino acids long. The germline V gene encodes CDR1 LNHNV and CDR2 YYDKDF (reference sequence). V was pared by 2 bases and J by 2 bases, with 10 bases between.

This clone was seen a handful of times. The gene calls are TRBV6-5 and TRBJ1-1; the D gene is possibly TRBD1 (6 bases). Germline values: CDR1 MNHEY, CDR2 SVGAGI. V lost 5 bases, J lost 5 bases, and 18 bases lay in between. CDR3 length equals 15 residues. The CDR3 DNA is TGTGCCAGCAGTAACACTTTCAGGGGTGGGACTGAAGCTTTCTTT. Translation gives CASSNTFRGGTEAFF.

The CDR3 sequence: CASISDSGSSLYGYTF. For the CDR3, the DNA is TGTGCCAGCATCTCCGACAGTGGGTCGTCCCTCTATGGCTACACCTTC. V and J are TRBV7-9 and TRBJ1-2, with a possible D match to TRBD1 (5 bases). The V and J ends lost 7 bases and 4 bases respectively, with 22 bases between them. CDR1 is SEHNR, CDR2 FQNEAQ, per germline (reference sequence). CDR3 length equals 16 residues. Drawing the rest from reference TRBV7-9 and TRBJ1-2, the complete variable domain is DTGVSQNPRHKITKRGQNVTFRCDPISEHNRLYWYRQTLGQGPEFLTYFQNEAQLEKSRLLSDRFSAERPKGSFSTLEIQRTEQGDSAMYLCASISDSGSSLYGYTFGSGTRLTVV.

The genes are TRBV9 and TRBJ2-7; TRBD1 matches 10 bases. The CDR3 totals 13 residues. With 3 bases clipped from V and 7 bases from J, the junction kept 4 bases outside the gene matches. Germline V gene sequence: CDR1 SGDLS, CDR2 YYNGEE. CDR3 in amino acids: CASSADRGLEQYF. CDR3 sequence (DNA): TGTGCCAGCAGCGCTGACAGGGGGCTTGAGCAGTACTTC.

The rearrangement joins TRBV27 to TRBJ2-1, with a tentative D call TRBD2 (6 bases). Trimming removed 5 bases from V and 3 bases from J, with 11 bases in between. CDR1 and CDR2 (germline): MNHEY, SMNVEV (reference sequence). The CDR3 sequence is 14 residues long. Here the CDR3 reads CASSPQTSYNEQFF. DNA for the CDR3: TGTGCCAGCAGTCCACAGACTAGCTACAATGAGCAGTTCTTC.

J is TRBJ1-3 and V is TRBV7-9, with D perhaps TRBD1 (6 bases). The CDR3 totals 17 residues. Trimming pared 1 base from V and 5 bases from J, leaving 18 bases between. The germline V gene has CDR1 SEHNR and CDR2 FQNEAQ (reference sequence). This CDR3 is CASSLGLWGQERNTIYF. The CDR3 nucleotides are TGTGCCAGCAGCTTAGGGCTATGGGGGCAGGAGCGAAACACCATATATTTT.

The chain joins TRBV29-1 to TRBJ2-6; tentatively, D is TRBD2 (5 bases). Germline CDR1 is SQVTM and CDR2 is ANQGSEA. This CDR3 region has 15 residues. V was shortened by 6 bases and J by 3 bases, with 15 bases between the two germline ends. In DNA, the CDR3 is TGCAGCGTCCTAGCACCCGTGGATGGGGCCAACGTCCTGACTTTC. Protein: CSVLAPVDGANVLTF.

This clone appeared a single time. CDR3: CASSLVGTGRDNSPLHF. The CDR3 DNA is TGCGCCAGCAGCTTGGTAGGGACAGGGCGGGATAATTCACCCCTCCACTTT. This chain connects TRBV5-1 to TRBJ1-6; 9 bases align to TRBD1. Germline-derived CDR1 and CDR2 are SGHRS and YFSETQ. CDR3 size: 17 residues. V dropped 0 bases and J dropped 5; count of bases not matched to a gene: 6.

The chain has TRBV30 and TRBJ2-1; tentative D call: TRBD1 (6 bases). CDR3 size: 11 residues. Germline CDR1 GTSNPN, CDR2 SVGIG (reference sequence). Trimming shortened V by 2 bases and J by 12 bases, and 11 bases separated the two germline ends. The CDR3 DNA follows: TGTGCCTGGAGTAGTGGGGGCCGGCAGTTCTTC. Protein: CAWSSGGRQFF. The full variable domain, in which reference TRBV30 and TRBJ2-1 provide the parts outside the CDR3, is SQTIHQWPATLVQPVGSPLSLECTVEGTSNPNLYWYRQAAGRGLQLLFYSVGIGQISSEVPQNLSASRPQDRQFILSSKKLLLSDSGFYLCAWSSGGRQFFGPGTRLTVL.

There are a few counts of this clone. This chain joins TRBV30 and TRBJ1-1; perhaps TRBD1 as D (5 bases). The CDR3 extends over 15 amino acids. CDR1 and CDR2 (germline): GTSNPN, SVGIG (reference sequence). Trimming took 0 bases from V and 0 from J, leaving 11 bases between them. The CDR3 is CAWSVWGTLNTEAFF. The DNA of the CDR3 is TGTGCCTGGAGTGTATGGGGCACCTTGAACACTGAAGCTTTCTTT.